The 3 T cell receptor beta chains below were found in one sample sequenced in a study of cytomegalovirus exposure and HLA in healthy donors. The study ran its PCR with 60 Vbeta and 13 Jbeta primers. Generated by immunoSEQ multiplex PCR, the TCRdb table keeps only in-frame clones and is missing some. The listing contains tens of thousands of clones. Sequenced: PBMCs. The receptors were sampled from a man aged 55 to 70 in good health and CMV-seropositive.

Points on this clone: A junction end diverges from the germline sequence, so it may reflect a read error. V and J are TRBV5-6 and TRBJ1-2, with a possible D match to TRBD1 (5 bases). The CDR3 spans 13 residues. Germline V gives CDR1 SGHDT, CDR2 YYEEEE. The CDR3 DNA reads as TGTGCCAGCAGCGAGGGACTCGACTACGGCTACACCTTC. It codes for CASSEGLDYGYTF.

V is TRBV7-6 and J is TRBJ2-2; 11 nucleotides match TRBD2. The germline CDR1 and CDR2 sequences are SGHVS and FNYEAQ. Trimming cost V 4 bases and J 0 bases; bases outside gene matches: 1. This CDR3 is 16 amino acids long. CDR3 residues: CASSWGLAANTGELFF. The CDR3 bases are TGTGCCAGCAGCTGGGGACTAGCGGCGAACACCGGGGAGCTGTTTTTT.

V gene TRBV2 combines with J gene TRBJ1-1, with D perhaps matching TRBD1 (5 bases). Trimming stripped 7 bases from V and 5 bases from J, with 8 bases between. Germline V gives CDR1 SNHLY, CDR2 FYNNEI. The CDR3 spans 11 residues. The CDR3 sequence: CASNQGTEAFF. CDR3 in DNA: TGTGCCAGCAACCAGGGAACTGAAGCTTTCTTT. Full variable domain (remainder filled in from reference TRBV2 and TRBJ1-1): EPEVTQTPSHQVTQMGQEVILRCVPISNHLYFYWYRQILGQKVEFLVSFYNNEISEKSEIFDDQFSVERPDGSNFTLKIRSTKLEDSAMYFCASNQGTEAFFGQGTRLTVV.